Listed below are T cell receptor beta chains from one sample, sequenced in a study of cytomegalovirus exposure and HLA in healthy donors. Clones were sequenced by immunoSEQ multiplex PCR, and TCRdb holds only the in-frame ones, with some missing. The table lists roughly 180,000 clones, roughly 84% of them singletons. Sample: PBMCs. Receptor source: a male donor in good health and CMV-seronegative. CDR3s include the opening cysteine and the closing phenylalanine or tryptophan. Clone size, where shown, is once, few, many, or a class for clones that have expanded.

v_call,j_call,clone_size,cdr3_aa
TRBV2,TRBJ1-2,NA,CASMLDSYGYTF
TRBV11-3,TRBJ2-2,NA,CASSLVGSGPGELFF
TRBV5-4,TRBJ2-7,NA,CASSLGGTRYEQYF
TRBV6-5,TRBJ1-3,NA,CASESSGNTIYF
TRBV2,TRBJ1-3,NA,CASRDRQGLGNTIYF
TRBV28,TRBJ1-4,NA,CASSLRSAGGYEKLFF
TRBV2,TRBJ2-7,NA,CASSETSRSGTRVDEQYF
TRBV21-1,TRBJ2-7,NA,CASRPKPGCEQYF
TRBV29-1,TRBJ2-1,NA,CSGQQTSGSAAARNEQFF
TRBV4-1,TRBJ1-5,few,CASSRLDSSNQPQHF
TRBV5-1,TRBJ2-7,once,CASSLGGTPSSYEQYF
TRBV27,TRBJ2-2,few,CASSSRQGNTGELFF
TRBV10-3,TRBJ2-2,NA,CAIRVEGDTGELFF
TRBV2,TRBJ1-5,NA,CASRAQGNQPQHF
TRBV5-6,TRBJ2-7,NA,CASSGLAGGGEQYF
TRBV6-5,TRBJ2-3,few,CASSPSTDTQYF
TRBV2,TRBJ1-2,NA,CASSPPGQSGYTF
TRBV19,TRBJ2-1,NA,CASTTRTGDPEQFF
TRBV19,TRBJ1-2,NA,CASSSDGQSGYTF
TRBV9,TRBJ2-2,NA,CASSLRWGAGELFF
TRBV5-6,TRBJ1-5,NA,CASSRGYNQPQHF
TRBV14,TRBJ1-4,NA,CASSQAGGATNEKLFF
TRBV19,TRBJ1-5,NA,CASSTDRGLGGNQPQHF
TRBV15,TRBJ1-6,NA,CATSREGQNNSPLHF
TRBV6-1,TRBJ2-1,few,CASSELPTGYNEQFF
TRBV19,TRBJ1-5,NA,CASSKGLVQPQHF
TRBV4-1,TRBJ2-3,few,CASSQVLGLAGDTQYF
TRBV11-2,TRBJ2-1,NA,CASSLTSGSPYNEQFF
TRBV27,TRBJ1-5,NA,CASSSRQGVFQPQHF
TRBV10-2,TRBJ2-1,NA,CASTRLAGGRNEQFF
TRBV7-6,TRBJ2-3,NA,CASSLGTGGGAADTQYF
TRBV6-5,TRBJ1-2,NA,CASSYDGGYGYTF
TRBV2,TRBJ1-5,NA,CASSADTAGNQPQHF
TRBV18,TRBJ2-2,NA,CASSLDRTTGELFF
TRBV9,TRBJ2-7,NA,CASSVGVILDEQYF
TRBV6-4,TRBJ2-2,NA,CASSDTYTGELFF
TRBV4-2,TRBJ2-3,NA,CASSQDATSGRLNTQYF
TRBV27,TRBJ1-2,NA,CASGALDSLYGYTF
TRBV19,TRBJ2-7,once,CASSIEPSFNEQYF
TRBV29-1,TRBJ2-7,NA,CSVGWQGGGNEQYF
TRBV10-3,TRBJ2-7,NA,CAIGGLAYEQYF
TRBV6-5,TRBJ2-1,few,CASSYSGQHYNEQFF
TRBV19,TRBJ2-1,NA,CASSIGSGRESYNEQFF
TRBV28,TRBJ2-1,NA,CASRPSEGATYNEQFF
TRBV7-3,TRBJ1-1,NA,CASSPQGQGTEAFF
TRBV7-9,TRBJ2-1,NA,CAGSLGSYNEQFF
TRBV2,TRBJ2-7,NA,CASSEGLAGSYEQYF
TRBV10-2,NA,NA,CASTRDGTGPSYEQYF
TRBV7-9,TRBJ2-2,NA,CASSLVRGINTGELFF
TRBV6-5,TRBJ2-2,NA,CAGGVGELFF
TRBV10-3,TRBJ2-2,few,CAISLGPGELFF
TRBV6-6,NA,NA,CAIGVANYEQYF
TRBV30,TRBJ1-1,few,CAWYKQGVGLMNTEAFF